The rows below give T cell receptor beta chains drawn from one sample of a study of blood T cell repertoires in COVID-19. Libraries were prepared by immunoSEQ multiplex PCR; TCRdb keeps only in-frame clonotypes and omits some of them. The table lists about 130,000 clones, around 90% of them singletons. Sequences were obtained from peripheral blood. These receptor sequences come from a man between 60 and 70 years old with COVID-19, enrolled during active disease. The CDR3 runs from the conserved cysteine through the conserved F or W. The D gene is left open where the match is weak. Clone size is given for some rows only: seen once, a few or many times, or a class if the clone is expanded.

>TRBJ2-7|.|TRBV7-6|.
CASSPLAGTYEQYF
TGTGCCAGCAGCCCTTTGGCGGGAACCTACGAGCAGTACTTC
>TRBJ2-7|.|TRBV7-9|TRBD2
CASSHGTSGKYEQYF
TGTGCCAGCAGCCACGGGACTAGCGGGAAATACGAGCAGTACTTC
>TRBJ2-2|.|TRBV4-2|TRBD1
CASKDRANTGELFF
TGTGCCAGCAAGGACAGGGCGAACACCGGGGAGCTGTTTTTT
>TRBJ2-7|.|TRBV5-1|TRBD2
CASSLSSGALSYEQYF
TGCGCCAGCAGCTTATCTAGCGGGGCCCTATCCTACGAGCAGTACTTC
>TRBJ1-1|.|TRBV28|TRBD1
CASSSGTENTEAFF
TGTGCCAGCAGTTCAGGGACAGAGAACACTGAAGCTTTCTTT
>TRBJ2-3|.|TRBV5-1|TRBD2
CASLASGKGEDTQYF
TGCGCCAGCCTGGCTAGCGGGAAGGGGGAGGATACGCAGTATTTT
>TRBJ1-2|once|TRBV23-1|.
CASSQEQPSYGYTF
TGCGCCAGCAGTCAAGAACAGCCTTCCTATGGCTACACCTTC
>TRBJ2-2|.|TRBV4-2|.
CASSEGDGAGELFF
TGTGCCAGCAGCGAAGGAGACGGGGCCGGGGAGCTGTTTTTT
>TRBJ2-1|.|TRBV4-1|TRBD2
CASSQLLAGGPYNEQFF
TGCGCCAGCAGCCAACTACTAGCGGGAGGGCCCTACAATGAGCAGTTCTTC
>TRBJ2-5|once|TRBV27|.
CASSSFGSGRETQYF
TGTGCCAGCAGTTCATTCGGATCAGGGCGCGAGACCCAGTACTTC
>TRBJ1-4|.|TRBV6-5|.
CASSRPRDGNEKLFF
TGTGCCAGCAGTCGACCGCGGGATGGTAATGAAAAACTGTTTTTT
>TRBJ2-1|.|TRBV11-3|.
CASRGNGYNEQFF
TGTGCCAGCCGAGGGAATGGGTACAATGAGCAGTTCTTC
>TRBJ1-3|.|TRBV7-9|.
CASSLGARNTIYF
TGTGCCAGCAGCTTGGGGGCGCGAAACACCATATATTTT
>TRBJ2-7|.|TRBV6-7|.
CASSYSCWGTRGYEQYF
TGTGCCAGCAGTTACTCCTGCTGGGGAACGCGGGGCTACGAGCAGTACTTC
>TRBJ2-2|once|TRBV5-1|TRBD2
CASSPRLAGLANTGELFF
TGCGCCAGCAGCCCCCGCCTAGCGGGGCTCGCGAACACCGGGGAGCTGTTTTTT
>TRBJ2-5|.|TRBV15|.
CATSSWSGLEETQYF
TGTGCCACCAGCAGTTGGAGCGGGCTAGAGGAGACCCAGTACTTC
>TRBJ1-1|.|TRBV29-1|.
CSVDPYPGVANTEAFF
TGCAGCGTTGACCCATATCCAGGGGTGGCGAACACTGAAGCTTTCTTT
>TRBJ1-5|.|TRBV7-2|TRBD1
CASSLGGTGNQPQHF
TGTGCCAGCAGCTTAGGCGGGACAGGCAATCAGCCCCAGCATTTT
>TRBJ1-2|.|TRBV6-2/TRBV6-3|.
CASSYTGEDYGYTF
TGTGCCAGCAGTTACACGGGGGAAGACTATGGCTACACCTTC
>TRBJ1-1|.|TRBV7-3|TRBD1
CASSPTGQGKAFF
TGTGCCAGCAGCCCCACCGGACAGGGGAAAGCTTTCTTT
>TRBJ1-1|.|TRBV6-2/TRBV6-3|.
CASSYGMAGTMNTEAFF
TGTGCCAGCAGTTATGGGATGGCAGGGACAATGAACACTGAAGCTTTCTTT
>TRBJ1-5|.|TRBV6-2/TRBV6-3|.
CASSYTVLRDQPQHF
TGTGCCAGCAGTTATACGGTACTACGAGATCAGCCCCAGCATTTT
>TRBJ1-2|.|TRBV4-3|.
CASSHRTDANYGYTF
TGCGCCAGCAGCCACCGTACAGACGCTAACTATGGCTACACCTTC
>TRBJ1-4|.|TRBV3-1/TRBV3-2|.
CASSRVLATNEKLFF
TGTGCCAGCAGCCGAGTGCTAGCAACTAATGAAAAACTGTTTTTT
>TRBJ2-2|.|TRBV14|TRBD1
CASSSGGNTGELFF
TGTGCCAGCAGCTCAGGGGGTAACACCGGGGAGCTGTTTTTT
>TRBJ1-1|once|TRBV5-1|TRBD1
CASSSSGQGTTEAFF
TGCGCCAGCAGCTCTTCTGGACAGGGAACCACTGAAGCTTTCTTT
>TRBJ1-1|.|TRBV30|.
CAWSVSGGYTEAFF
TGTGCCTGGAGTGTGTCTGGGGGCTATACTGAAGCTTTCTTT